This T cell receptor (beta chain) came from a study of regulatory T cells in long-lasting Graves disease (dated by TCRdb to the early 2020s). Study-level background: Persistent Graves' disease meant more than 5 years of antithyroid drug treatment with TSH receptor autoantibodies that stayed positive. Peripheral blood TCR sequencing and RNA sequencing compared persistent Graves' disease patients with newly diagnosed Graves' disease patients. The study took place in China and was registered as a clinical trial. A total of about 33 samples underwent TCR sequencing, from roughly 13 patients with persistent Graves' disease and 20 patients with newly diagnosed Graves' disease. Persistent Graves' disease patients in the clinical cohort had taken antithyroid drugs for 8 to 12 years on average. General study outcomes and caveats: Peripheral blood alone was examined, since thyroid tissue, which constituted the primary lesion, could not be accessed. Persistent Graves' disease patients showed lower TCR Shannon entropy and fewer highly expanded clones than newly diagnosed patients, suggesting clonal expansion. Persistent patients shared more public clonotypes among themselves (2,741) than newly diagnosed patients did (approximately 970). Sequencing and analysis were restricted to the TCR beta chain. The authors acknowledged the small sample size as a limitation that may reduce accuracy. Persistent disease showed preferential use of TRBV28, TRBJ1-2 and TRBJ2-5, whereas newly diagnosed disease favored TRBV20-1 and TRBJ2-1.

This specimen's time point label, interpreted: persistent/refractory GD, antithyroid drugs over 5 years with positive TRAb. For both TCR sequencing and RNA sequencing, RNA was extracted from PBMCs in TRIzol. The diagnosis of Graves' disease was made according to American Thyroid Association guidelines. Recruitment of patients was carried out at an endocrinology department in Xi'an, China. From each patient, approximately 10 milliliters of peripheral blood was collected into an EDTA anticoagulant tube. Ficoll Paque Plus density gradient separation was used to isolate PBMCs, and no further T cell sorting was done. An Agilent 2100 Bioanalyzer and agarose gel were used to check RNA quality, while a NanoDrop 2000 measured RNA concentration. CDR1 and CDR2, per the germline V gene, are SNHLY and FYNNEI. The germline V end is reduced by 4 bases and the J end by 6 bases; junction bases left unmatched: 7. Ends included, the CDR3 has 15 residues. CDR3 DNA only is kept here, 45 bases in frame from base 1.

Library generation was performed with multiplex PCR. The data were produced on an Illumina HiSeq 4000. To build TCR beta libraries, CDR3 regions were amplified by Arm-PCR using iRepertoire HTBI primers. Gel purification was performed on PCR products prior to sequencing. On the study's bioinformatics: Gene usage analysis of CDR3 amino acid clonotypes used the 62 TRBV and about 14 TRBJ segments found across samples. COPE and FqMerger were used to merge filtered high-quality paired reads into contigs. BLAST was used to align contigs to the IMGT TRBV, TRBD and TRBJ reference genes, and CDR3 was defined following IMGT. Any clonotype with a frequency above 0.1% was counted as a highly expanded clone. Shannon entropy was used to measure repertoire diversity, and the Gini coefficient was used to measure V-J evenness. A clonotype was considered public if more than one individual shared it. Using fastp trimming at Q25 and MiXCR clonotype assembly, TCRdb reanalyzed the public sequencing data and kept in-frame beta chains. Rows are combined by CDR3 protein, so each entry shows the most common genes and DNA. These V and J calls derive from TCRdb rather than the authors' analysis. The table for this sample lists about 660,000 distinct CDR3 sequences; around 30% of them were counted only once. The ten largest clonotypes hold roughly 41% of the sample.

Note on this clonotype: Its binding antigen is unknown. A much larger clone sits a single nucleotide away, making a read error possible. Lacking the conserved final phenylalanine or tryptophan, this CDR3 likely reflects a read error.

Material: peripheral blood mononuclear cells (PBMCs), obtained when the disease was refractory, from a patient treated with antithyroid drugs. The TCR sequence derives from a female donor with Graves disease. Recombination joined TRBV2 with TRBJ2-2, and 8 junction bases match TRBD2. The sequenced DNA: TGTGCCAGCAGTGTCCCGGCGGGAGGCCCCGGGGAGCTGTTTCTT. Its protein reads: CASSVPAGGPGELFL.